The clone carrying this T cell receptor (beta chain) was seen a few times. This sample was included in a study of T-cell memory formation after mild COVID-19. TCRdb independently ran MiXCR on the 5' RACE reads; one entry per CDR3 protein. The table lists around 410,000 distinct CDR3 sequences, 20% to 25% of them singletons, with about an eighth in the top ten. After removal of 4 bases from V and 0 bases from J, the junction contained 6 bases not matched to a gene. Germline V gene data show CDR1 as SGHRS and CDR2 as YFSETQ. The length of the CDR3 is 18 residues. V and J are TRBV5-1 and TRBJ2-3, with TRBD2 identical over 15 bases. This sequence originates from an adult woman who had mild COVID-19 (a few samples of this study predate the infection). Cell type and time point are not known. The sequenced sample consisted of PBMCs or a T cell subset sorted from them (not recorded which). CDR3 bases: TGCGCCAGCAGCCTCGGGACTAGCGGGGGGCCTAGCACAGATACGCAGTATTTT. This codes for CASSLGTSGGPSTDTQYF.